These T cell receptor beta chains were read from a single sample in a study of shared clonotypes between healthy human individuals. Method: immunoSEQ multiplex PCR; TCRdb's copy keeps in-frame clones and lacks some. The data contain under 600,000 clones, almost 97% of them singletons. The sequenced sample consisted of naive CD4+ T cells sorted from blood. These receptors originate from a woman aged 25 to 39 in good health. CDR3s include the opening cysteine and the closing phenylalanine or tryptophan. Size is stated for part of the rows, as once, few or many counts, or as a class when the clone is expanded.

NA,16,TRBV19,CASSRTGGAENYEQYF
NA,15,TRBV4-2,CASSQDFGDWEGYTF
NA,15,TRBV7-9,CASSLKQGASYEQYF
once,14,TRBV5-1,CASSLTSGSYEQYF
NA,15,TRBV5-4,CASRMMGASSYEQYF
once,17,TRBV28,CASSSKTPWTGNQPQHF
NA,14,TRBV28,CASSLDRIRYEQYF
NA,15,TRBV7-9,CASSFGRDLSYEQYF
NA,15,TRBV28,CASSRAGRTINEQFF
once,13,TRBV6-5,CVSKGLAGAEQYF
NA,13,TRBV27,CASSGTGNQPQHF
NA,16,TRBV18,CASSPPVGTMNTEAFF
NA,12,TRBV2,CASSEGVAGPYF
few,13,TRBV7-2,CASSPRELYGYTF
NA,12,TRBV29-1,CSVRTLANEQFF
NA,13,TRBV6-1,CASSERGAETQYF
NA,16,TRBV19,CASRPRISGAYNEQFF
once,16,TRBV27,CASSNLAGTLTDTQYF
NA,14,TRBV29-1,CSVDSGGRNNEQFF
NA,14,TRBV4-1,CASSLPDSHTEAFF
NA,17,TRBV7-6,CASSLEGGAGPSYEQYF
once,14,TRBV5-6,CASSLRQVDDTQYF
NA,15,TRBV6-1,CASSDTRSPMGPQHF
NA,14,TRBV19,CAAYTGRPPNEQFF
NA,15,TRBV19,CASRLTGGFPDTQYF
NA,14,TRBV10-3,CAISAGQNTDTQYF
NA,14,TRBV28,CASSLRQLDNEQFF
NA,14,TRBV18,CASSPRSLGYEQYF
NA,11,TRBV6-1,CASSAAYEQYF
NA,15,TRBV10-3,CAISETGIPNQPQHF
NA,14,TRBV5-1,CASSAWAGLETQYF
NA,15,TRBV15,CATSRVLAGGPEQYF
NA,15,TRBV6-5,CASSYGAYEISEAFF
few,14,TRBV19,CASSRQGTLSGYTF
NA,18,TRBV11-2,CASSFRQKRGEFAYEQYF
NA,17,TRBV5-1,CASSQGTSGLMRDTQYF
NA,16,TRBV7-2,CASSPTNVGGNYGYTF
once,15,TRBV28,CASRRGGGPQLEQYF
NA,13,TRBV21-1,CASSKDDRKKLFF